The T cell receptor beta chain described here comes from a study of blood T cell repertoires in COVID-19. The overall study: Whether acute or convalescent, the COVID-19 samples came from the United States, Italy and Spain. The analysed material was cDNA or gDNA that came from T cells, B-cell-depleted T cells, or PBMCs.

Under the authors' procedure: From reference gene primer amplification, estimates of nucleated cell counts were derived. Using immunoSEQ multiplex PCR, the repertoire was profiled, and TCRdb retains in-frame clones only, with some absent. Clonal size and the V and J genes are those of that table, whereas D and trimming came from the DNA. The sample records roughly 70,000 clones, over 75% being singletons. The CDR3 covers 15 residues. Germline values: CDR1 SNHLY, CDR2 FYNNEI. V shed 5 bases and J shed 8 bases, with 18 bases lying between them. Many counts were recorded for this clone. The rearrangement uses TRBV2 and TRBJ1-4, with D possibly being TRBD1 (5 bases). Material for sequencing was peripheral blood. The origin of this receptor is a human donor in a cohort sampled during active COVID-19. CDR3 loop: CASSQQRDLGEKLFF. In nucleotides, the CDR3 is TGTGCCAGCAGTCAACAACGGGACTTAGGGGAAAAACTGTTTTTT. Drawing the rest from reference TRBV2 and TRBJ1-4, the complete variable domain is EPEVTQTPSHQVTQMGQEVILRCVPISNHLYFYWYRQILGQKVEFLVSFYNNEISEKSEIFDDQFSVERPDGSNFTLKIRSTKLEDSAMYFCASSQQRDLGEKLFFGSGTQLSVL.